This passage covers 3 T cell receptor beta chains from one sample sequenced in a study of shared clonotypes between healthy human individuals. Sequencing used immunoSEQ multiplex PCR; TCRdb keeps in-frame clones, though not all of them. Of approximately 2,300,000 clones listed, 85% to 95% are singletons. Input material: naive CD4+ T cells from PBMCs. Described subset: CD45RA+ positively selected. Source of these receptors: a man between 18 and 29 years old in good health. Some clones in this sample may be carry-over from other donors' samples.

The chain has TRBV9 and TRBJ1-2; D is possibly TRBD1 (6 bases). The V end was cut by 4 bases, the J end by 2 bases, with 9 bases between. The CDR3 consists of 13 residues. Per germline, CDR1 SGDLS and CDR2 YYNGEE. The CDR3 DNA sequence: TGTGCCAGCAGCTTCGACAGGAACTATGGCTACACCTTC. Residues: CASSFDRNYGYTF.

This clone is a singleton in its sample. The chain joins TRBV25-1 to TRBJ1-4; D remains ambiguous. V lost 2 bases to trimming and J lost 5 bases, with 15 bases between them. This CDR3 contains 16 residues. Per the germline V gene, CDR1 is MGHDK and CDR2 is SYGVNS. CDR3 sequence: CASSEKGWQVNEKLFF. In nucleotides, the CDR3 is TGTGCCAGCAGTGAAAAAGGATGGCAGGTGAATGAAAAACTGTTTTTT. The full variable domain, in which reference TRBV25-1 and TRBJ1-4 provide the parts outside the CDR3, is EADIYQTPRYLVIGTGKKITLECSQTMGHDKMYWYQQDPGMELHLIHYSYGVNSTEKGDLSSESTVSRIRTEHFPLTLESARPSHTSQYLCASSEKGWQVNEKLFFGSGTQLSVL.

This clone was found once. J is TRBJ2-7 and V is TRBV6-5; D possibly corresponds to TRBD1 (6 bases). Between the trimmed V and J ends, which lost 6 bases and 2 bases, there was a span of 17 bases. The CDR3 length is 15 residues. The germline V gene encodes CDR1 MNHEY and CDR2 SVGAGI. CDR3 protein: CASSPRPPGAYEQYF. The CDR3 coding sequence is TGTGCCAGCAGCCCACGGCCCCCAGGGGCCTACGAGCAGTACTTC.